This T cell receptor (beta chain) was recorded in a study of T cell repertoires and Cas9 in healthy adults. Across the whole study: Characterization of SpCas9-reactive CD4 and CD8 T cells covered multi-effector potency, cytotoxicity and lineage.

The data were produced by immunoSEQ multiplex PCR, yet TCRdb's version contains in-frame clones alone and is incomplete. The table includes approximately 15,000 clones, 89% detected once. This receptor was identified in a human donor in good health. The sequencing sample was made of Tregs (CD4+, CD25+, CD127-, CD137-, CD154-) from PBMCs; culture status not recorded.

CDR3 bases: TGTGCCAGCAGTTCCGTGGTTGGGCTGGGCCCCGGGGAGCTGTTTTTT. Its protein is CASSSVVGLGPGELFF. The gene calls are TRBV28 and TRBJ2-2; D not resolved. Germline-derived CDR1 and CDR2 are MDHEN and SYDVKM. With 4 bases removed from V and 6 bases from J, the gap between germline ends came to 18 bases. There are 16 residues in the CDR3.